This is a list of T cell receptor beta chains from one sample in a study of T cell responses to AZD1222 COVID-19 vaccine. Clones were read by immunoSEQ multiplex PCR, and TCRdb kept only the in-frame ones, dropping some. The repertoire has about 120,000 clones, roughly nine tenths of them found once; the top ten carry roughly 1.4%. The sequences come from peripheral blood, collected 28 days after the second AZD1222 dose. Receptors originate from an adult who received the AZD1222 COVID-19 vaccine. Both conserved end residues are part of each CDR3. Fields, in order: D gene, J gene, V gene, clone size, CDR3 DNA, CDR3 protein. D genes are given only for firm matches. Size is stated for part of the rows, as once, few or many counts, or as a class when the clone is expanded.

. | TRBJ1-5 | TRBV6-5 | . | TGTGCCAGCAAAAGGGACGGACTTAGCAATCAGCCCCAGCATTTT | CASKRDGLSNQPQHF
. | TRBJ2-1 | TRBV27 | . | TGTGCCAGCAGCACCACCCGACAGTCCTACAATGAGCAGTTCTTC | CASSTTRQSYNEQFF
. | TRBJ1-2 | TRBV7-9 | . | TGTGCCAGCAGCTTATCTCGGACCGGCGGCAGCTACACCTTC | CASSLSRTGGSYTF
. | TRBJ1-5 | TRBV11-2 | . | TGTGCCAGCAGCTTAGATCTGGAGGGGCAGCCCCAGCATTTT | CASSLDLEGQPQHF
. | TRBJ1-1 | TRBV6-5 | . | TGTGCCAGCATTCCCGGGACACCCTTCACAGCTGAAGCTTTCTTT | CASIPGTPFTAEAFF
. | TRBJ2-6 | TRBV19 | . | TGTGCCAGTAGGGGAGGTAGTGAGGCCAACGTCCTGACTTTC | CASRGGSEANVLTF
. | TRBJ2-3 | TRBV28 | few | TGTGCCAGCAGTCCCCAAAGCACAGATACGCAGTATTTT | CASSPQSTDTQYF
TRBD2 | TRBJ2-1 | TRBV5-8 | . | TGTGCCAGCAGCTTGATAGGGACTAGCTACAATGAGCAGTTCTTC | CASSLIGTSYNEQFF
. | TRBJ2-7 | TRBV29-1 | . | TGCAGCGTTGAAGATCTCCCCTACGAGCAGTACTTC | CSVEDLPYEQYF
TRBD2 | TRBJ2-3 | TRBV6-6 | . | TGTGCCAGCAGCCGAATTGTGACTAGCCCTGGGGCAGATACGCAGTATTTT | CASSRIVTSPGADTQYF